These 32 T cell receptor beta chains came from one sample sequenced in a study of OX40 agonist ivuxolimab in advanced cancers. Only in-frame clones appear in the TCRdb table, and some are missing; sequencing was by immunoSEQ multiplex PCR. The profile covers more than 60,000 clones, with 86% appearing a single time and 0.99% taken by the ten largest. The sample in question was CD4+ or CD8+ T cells sorted from blood, obtained in a trial of the OX40 agonist ivuxolimab. The source is an adult with an advanced solid tumor such as melanoma, head and neck, liver or kidney cancer.

The chain joins TRBV18 to TRBJ1-1; 9 bases are a match to TRBD1. Germline V gene sequence: CDR1 KGHSH, CDR2 LQKENI. CDR3 length: 15 residues. Trimming at V came to 2 bases and at J to 4 bases, leaving 5 bases not matched to a gene. The chain's CDR3 is CASSPRDRVGTEAFF. Written as DNA, the CDR3 is TGTGCCAGCTCACCAAGGGACAGGGTCGGCACTGAAGCTTTCTTT.

A note on this clone: The sample has other DNA sequences that encode this CDR3 too. The CDR3 DNA reads as TGTGCCAGCAGCCAAGTAACATCAACTAATGAAAAACTGTTTTTT. As protein: CASSQVTSTNEKLFF. The chain is built from TRBV14 and TRBJ1-4; D remains ambiguous. Trimming took off 1 base at V and 0 bases at J, with 6 bases between the two ends. The germline gives CDR1 SGHDN, CDR2 FVKESK. The CDR3 consists of 15 residues.

The gene calls are TRBV6-6 and TRBJ2-7; 9 nucleotides line up with TRBD2. Germline CDR1 is MNHNY and CDR2 is SVGAGI (reference sequence). The CDR3 extends over 15 amino acids. Germline trimming cut 1 base from V and 2 bases from J; bases unmatched to any gene: 3. CDR3 loop: CASSYYSGSTYEQYF. The CDR3 DNA is TGTGCCAGCAGTTACTATAGCGGGAGTACCTACGAGCAGTACTTC.

A single count supports this clone. This chain uses TRBV6-5 with TRBJ1-2; 9 bases match TRBD1. Germline loops: CDR1 MNHEY, CDR2 SVGAGI. V lost 1 base and J lost 6; bases outside the gene matches: 3. CDR3 size: 14 residues. CDR3 nucleotide sequence: TGTGCCAGCAGTTACTTGGGACAGGGAAATGGCTACACCTTC. Residues: CASSYLGQGNGYTF.

The J gene is TRBJ2-7, the V gene TRBV25-1, with 8 bases lining up with TRBD1. Germline CDR1 reads MGHDK; CDR2 reads SYGVNS. Unmatched junction bases numbered 7, after V lost 4 bases and J lost 2 bases. This CDR3 has 15 residues. The CDR3 loop reads CASSAGTGVPYEQYF. The DNA for the CDR3 is TGTGCCAGCAGTGCTGGGACAGGTGTACCCTACGAGCAGTACTTC.

V gene TRBV6-1 combines with J gene TRBJ1-6, with no clear D. Deletions cut 6 bases from V and 9 bases from J, with 15 bases between. From germline, CDR1 is MNHNS and CDR2 SASEGT. The CDR3 has 14 amino acids. The CDR3 loop reads CASRVSVGVSPLHF. As DNA, the CDR3 is TGTGCCAGCAGGGTATCCGTCGGGGTTTCACCCCTCCACTTT.

Only a few counts were recorded for this clone. The chain couples TRBV2 to TRBJ1-4, with D possibly TRBD1 on 5 matching bases. The CDR3 extends over 15 amino acids. The V and J ends lost 7 bases and 2 bases respectively, with 14 bases between them. Looked up from germline, CDR1 is SNHLY and CDR2 is FYNNEI. As DNA, the CDR3 is TGTGCCAGCAAGCCCCAGGGAATGACTAATGAAAAACTGTTTTTT. Translation: CASKPQGMTNEKLFF.

J is TRBJ2-5 and V is TRBV29-1; D is possibly TRBD1 (5 bases). The V end lost 8 bases, the J end lost 4 bases, and 11 bases lay between the germline ends. The germline V gene encodes CDR1 SQVTM and CDR2 ANQGSEA. This CDR3 comprises 11 residues. The CDR3 DNA sequence: TGCAGCAAAGGGGTGGGAGAGACCCAGTACTTC. Protein product: CSKGVGETQYF. Full variable domain (missing parts from reference TRBV29-1 and TRBJ2-5): SAVISQKPSRDICQRGTSLTIQCQVDSQVTMMFWYRQQPGQSLTLIATANQGSEATYESGFVIDKFPISRPNLTFSTLTVSNMSPEDSSIYLCSKGVGETQYFGPGTRLLVL.

The gene calls are TRBV7-9 and TRBJ1-1; TRBD1 is a possible D gene (5 bases). Per germline, CDR1 SEHNR and CDR2 FQNEAQ (reference sequence). The CDR3 extends over 15 amino acids. Trimming took 3 bases from V and 4 from J, leaving 15 bases between them. Here the CDR3 reads CASSFSFEGLTEAFF. CDR3 coding DNA: TGTGCCAGCAGCTTTAGTTTCGAGGGGCTCACTGAAGCTTTCTTT.

The chain employs TRBV28 and TRBJ2-1; TRBD2 aligns across 14 bases. Per germline, CDR1 MDHEN and CDR2 SYDVKM. The CDR3 extends over 17 amino acids. The J segment lost 7 bases and the V segment lost 8 bases, leaving 13 bases of the junction unmatched. The CDR3 region is CASATSGRAAYLNEQFF. CDR3 in DNA: TGTGCCAGCGCGACTAGCGGGAGGGCCGCGTATTTAAATGAGCAGTTCTTC.

The chain recombines TRBV7-2 with TRBJ2-3; D perhaps matches TRBD2 (6 bases). Trimming removed 1 base at V and 2 bases at J, with 10 bases between. Germline CDR1 SGHTA, CDR2 FQGNSA. CDR3 length: 15 amino acids. The CDR3 sequence is CASSLVGLTTDTQYF. CDR3 nucleotide sequence: TGTGCCAGCAGCTTAGTGGGACTGACCACAGATACGCAGTATTTT. The whole variable domain, filled in from reference TRBV7-2 and TRBJ2-3, reads GAGVSQSPSNKVTEKGKDVELRCDPISGHTALYWYRQSLGQGLEFLIYFQGNSAPDKSGLPSDRFSAERTGGSVSTLTIQRTQQEDSAVYLCASSLVGLTTDTQYFGPGTRLTVL.

The rearrangement uses TRBV15 and TRBJ2-6; D gene unclear. The CDR3 spans 17 residues. Germline loops: CDR1 LNHNV, CDR2 YYDKDF (reference sequence). V was pared by 0 bases and J by 2 bases, with 11 bases between. The CDR3 region has the DNA TGTGCCACCAGCAGAGATAAAGGTTTAACTGGGGCCAACGTCCTGACTTTC. It translates to CATSRDKGLTGANVLTF.

The chain couples TRBV2 to TRBJ1-4; maybe TRBD1 (5 bases). The CDR3 runs to 13 residues. CDR1 and CDR2 (germline): SNHLY, FYNNEI. V was trimmed by 6 bases and J by 7 bases, leaving 12 bases between them. The CDR3 sequence: CASRGGWGEKLFF. The DNA of the CDR3 is TGTGCCAGCAGGGGGGGATGGGGTGAAAAACTGTTTTTT.

J is TRBJ2-3 and V is TRBV18, with 11 bases matching TRBD2. The V and J ends lost 2 bases and 7 bases, in that order; junction bases with no gene match: 5. Per the germline V gene, CDR1 is KGHSH and CDR2 is LQKENI. The CDR3 has 15 residues. Here the CDR3 reads CASSPGSGGANTQYF. The CDR3 coding sequence is TGTGCCAGCTCACCAGGTAGCGGGGGGGCGAATACGCAGTATTTT.

The rearrangement uses TRBV7-2 and TRBJ2-7, with a tentative D call TRBD1 (5 bases). Per germline, CDR1 SGHTA and CDR2 FQGNSA. V was shortened by 1 base and J by 4 bases, with 11 bases between the two germline ends. The CDR3 length is 14 residues. The CDR3 DNA reads as TGTGCCAGCAGCTTAGGTCGACAGTCGTACGAGCAGTACTTC. Translation gives CASSLGRQSYEQYF.

At least ten counts were recorded for this clone. The V and J genes are TRBV6-6 and TRBJ1-2; TRBD1 matches at 10 bases. V dropped 4 bases and J dropped 8; count of bases not matched to a gene: 13. Germline V gives CDR1 MNHNY, CDR2 SVGAGI (reference sequence). The CDR3 is made up of 16 amino acids. CDR3 in DNA: TGTGCCAGCAGTTCGAGTCCCGGGACAGGGGCGAAGGGCTACACCTTC. As protein: CASSSSPGTGAKGYTF.

The J gene is TRBJ1-1, the V gene TRBV11-2; no firm D call. In germline, CDR1 is SGHAT, CDR2 FQNNGV. Trimming pared 6 bases from V and 1 base from J, leaving 15 bases between. The CDR3 extends over 15 amino acids. The CDR3 protein is CASRRRHGGNTEAFF. The DNA of the CDR3 is TGTGCCAGCAGACGAAGACACGGAGGGAACACTGAAGCTTTCTTT.

The chain has TRBV6-6 and TRBJ1-1; TRBD1 matches 7 bases. Germline CDR1 MNHNY, CDR2 SVGAGI (reference sequence). J lost 8 bases, V lost 7 bases, and 10 bases had no gene match. This CDR3 has 13 amino acids. Here the CDR3 DNA reads TGTGCCAGCAAGGAAGCTTACAGGGGCGAAGCTTTCTTT. Translating gives CASKEAYRGEAFF.

V gene TRBV2 combines with J gene TRBJ1-3, with D possibly matching TRBD1 (6 bases). Trimming took 5 bases from V and 2 from J, leaving 10 bases between them. Germline assignment: CDR1 SNHLY and CDR2 FYNNEI. The length of the CDR3 is 14 residues. CDR3: CASSYRAAGNTIYF. The CDR3 DNA reads as TGTGCCAGCAGTTACAGGGCCGCTGGAAACACCATATATTTT.

The V call is TRBV4-1, the J call TRBJ1-2; D might be TRBD1 (5 bases). Germline CDR1 and CDR2: MGHRA and YSYEKL. Trimming stripped 0 bases from V and 5 bases from J, with 13 bases between. This CDR3 region has 15 residues. For the CDR3, the DNA is TGCGCCAGCAGCCAAGAATCGCCAGGGTCTTATGGCTACACCTTC. Its protein product is CASSQESPGSYGYTF.

The rearrangement joins TRBV9 to TRBJ2-3; D might be TRBD2 (7 bases). The CDR3 extends over 15 amino acids. Trimming shortened V by 4 bases and J by 7 bases, and 19 bases separated the two germline ends. Germline-derived CDR1 and CDR2 are SGDLS and YYNGEE. The CDR3 sequence: CASSPAGASFNTQYF. The CDR3 nucleotides read TGTGCCAGCAGCCCCGCGGGGGCGTCATTTAATACGCAGTATTTT.

V and J are TRBV7-3 and TRBJ2-2; 7 nucleotides agree with TRBD2. CDR1 is SGHTA and CDR2 is FQGTGA in the germline V gene. After removal of 5 bases from V and 5 bases from J, the junction contained 5 bases not matched to a gene. The CDR3 loop spans 14 amino acids. CDR3 in amino acids: CASSNPGGTGELFF. In DNA, the CDR3 is TGTGCCAGCAGCAACCCGGGGGGAACCGGGGAGCTGTTTTTT.

The chain has TRBV19 and TRBJ1-4, with a tentative D call TRBD1 (6 bases). V was trimmed by 5 bases and J by 7 bases, leaving 14 bases between them. The CDR3 loop spans 14 amino acids. CDR1 and CDR2 (germline): LNHDA, SQIVND (reference sequence). The CDR3 region is CASSGGGRAEKLFF. CDR3 sequence (DNA): TGTGCCAGTAGTGGTGGGGGGCGCGCTGAAAAACTGTTTTTT.

This clone appeared a few times. The V and J genes are TRBV27 and TRBJ2-5; no firm D call. V was pared by 4 bases and J by 0 bases, with 6 bases between. This CDR3 contains 13 residues. The germline CDR1 and CDR2 sequences are MNHEY and SMNVEV (reference sequence). The CDR3 is CASSSGNQETQYF. CDR3 sequence (DNA): TGTGCCAGCAGTTCAGGAAACCAAGAGACCCAGTACTTC.

The chain combines TRBV2 with TRBJ2-7; 9 bases fit TRBD2. The CDR3 is 14 amino acids. The V and J ends lost 4 bases and 4 bases, in that order; junction bases with no gene match: 5. The germline gives CDR1 SNHLY, CDR2 FYNNEI. CDR3: CASSGSGGPYEQYF. CDR3 DNA: TGTGCCAGCAGTGGCAGCGGGGGGCCGTACGAGCAGTACTTC.

The V gene is TRBV7-9, the J gene TRBJ1-3; no definite D call. The V and J ends lost 7 bases and 1 base respectively, with 5 bases between them. The germline CDR1 and CDR2 sequences are SEHNR and FQNEAQ (reference sequence). This CDR3 is 12 amino acids long. The CDR3 loop is CASKDSGNTIYF. In nucleotides, the CDR3 is TGTGCCAGCAAGGATTCTGGAAACACCATATATTTT.

The chain uses TRBV30 and TRBJ1-2; D might be TRBD1 (5 bases). This CDR3 comprises 15 residues. Per the germline V gene, CDR1 is GTSNPN and CDR2 is SVGIG (reference sequence). Trimming pared 3 bases from V and 4 bases from J, leaving 18 bases between. CDR3 protein: CAWRAGPGPSYGYTF. CDR3 in DNA: TGTGCCTGGAGAGCGGGACCGGGACCGAGCTATGGCTACACCTTC.

The genes are TRBV7-9 and TRBJ1-3; D is possibly TRBD1 (6 bases). This CDR3 is built from 15 residues. The germline CDR1 and CDR2 sequences are SEHNR and FQNEAQ (reference sequence). With 5 bases removed from V and 1 base from J, the gap between germline ends came to 12 bases. The chain's CDR3 is CASSLQGGSGNTIYF. Here the CDR3 DNA reads TGTGCCAGCAGCCTACAGGGAGGGTCTGGAAACACCATATATTTT. Variable domain in full (rest from reference TRBV7-9 and TRBJ1-3): DTGVSQNPRHKITKRGQNVTFRCDPISEHNRLYWYRQTLGQGPEFLTYFQNEAQLEKSRLLSDRFSAERPKGSFSTLEIQRTEQGDSAMYLCASSLQGGSGNTIYFGEGSWLTVV.

This rearrangement joins TRBV6-1 to TRBJ1-2; TRBD1 matches at 7 bases. The V gene's germline CDR1 is MNHNS and CDR2 SASEGT. The V segment lost 5 bases and the J segment 4 bases; nucleotides outside the gene matches: 7. CDR3 length: 14 amino acids. CDR3 residues: CASSQTGVLYGYTF. CDR3 sequence (DNA): TGTGCCAGCAGTCAAACAGGGGTTCTCTATGGCTACACCTTC.

This clone was picked up one time. This chain joins TRBV5-6 and TRBJ2-7; D is perhaps TRBD2 (5 bases). The CDR3 extends over 14 amino acids. Germline-derived CDR1 and CDR2 are SGHDT and YYEEEE. V lost 2 bases, J lost 6 bases, and 15 bases lay in between. The CDR3 region has the DNA TGTGCCAGCAGCTTTTGGGCAGGTACTAGCGAGCAGTACTTC. Its protein is CASSFWAGTSEQYF.

The chain's CDR3 is CASSPPERGNNEQFF. In nucleotides, the CDR3 is TGTGCCAGCTCACCGCCCGAACGGGGGAACAATGAGCAGTTCTTC. The rearrangement uses TRBV18 and TRBJ2-1; D is perhaps TRBD2 (6 bases). The CDR3 loop spans 15 amino acids. V was shortened by 3 bases and J by 5 bases, with 14 bases between the two germline ends. The germline V gene encodes CDR1 KGHSH and CDR2 LQKENI.

This clone was seen a handful of times. The gene calls are TRBV6-1 and TRBJ2-7, with TRBD1 matching 7 bases. The CDR3 extends over 13 amino acids. Germline V gene data show CDR1 as MNHNS and CDR2 as SASEGT. Losses at the gene ends were 7 bases for V and 2 bases for J; bases not matched to a gene: 5. The CDR3 bases are TGTGCCAGCAACCCGACAGGGACCTACGAGCAGTACTTC. This sequence encodes CASNPTGTYEQYF.